This T cell receptor beta chain was observed in a study of blood T cells in healthy people across ages. For the second PCR, which ran for 7 to 11 cycles, a sample-barcoded 5' primer and a J-beta primer mix were used. A single record per CDR3 protein comes from TCRdb applying MiXCR to the 5' RACE reads. The table records about 930,000 distinct CDR3 sequences, approximately 32% of them present only once. The CDR3 loop spans 13 amino acids. V lost 4 bases and J lost 5, with 14 bases in between. Germline V gene data show CDR1 as SQVTM and CDR2 as ANQGSEA. These data are also associated with another study on T cells of mothers and their children. This second study says: The second PCR used the M1S primer, and this primer added sample barcodes and 2-4 random nucleotides.

The chain combines TRBV29-1 with TRBJ1-1; D might be TRBD1 (6 bases). This clonotype originated in a woman between 35 and 50 years old in good health. The material sequenced was blood. CDR3 bases: TGCAGCGTTGGTGGGGGGCGACGAACTGAAGCTTTCTTT. It yields the protein CSVGGGRRTEAFF.